The entry below gives a single T cell receptor (beta chain) sequence along with its context. The antigen remains undetermined. Each CDR3 protein gets one entry after TCRdb re-called the 5' RACE reads with MiXCR. The table includes tens of thousands of distinct CDR3 sequences, about 25% detected once. The CDR3 spans 13 residues. Germline CDR1 reads DFQATT; CDR2 reads SNEGSKA (reference sequence). After removal of 6 bases from V and 7 bases from J, the junction contained 4 bases not matched to a gene. The study's findings and limits: The larger-cohort validation was restricted to a single TCR beta V-J rearrangement rather than whole repertoires.

This sequence originates from a female donor with breast cancer. The chain recombines TRBV20-1 with TRBJ1-6; 9 nucleotides align to TRBD1. The specimen sequenced was naive CD4+ T cells sorted from a lymph node. Subset in this sample: naive CD4+ T cells, CD4+CD45RA+CD25-. CDR3 residues: CSAPDRGNSPLHF. Written as DNA, the CDR3 is TGCAGTGCCCCGGACAGGGGAAATTCACCCCTCCACTTT.